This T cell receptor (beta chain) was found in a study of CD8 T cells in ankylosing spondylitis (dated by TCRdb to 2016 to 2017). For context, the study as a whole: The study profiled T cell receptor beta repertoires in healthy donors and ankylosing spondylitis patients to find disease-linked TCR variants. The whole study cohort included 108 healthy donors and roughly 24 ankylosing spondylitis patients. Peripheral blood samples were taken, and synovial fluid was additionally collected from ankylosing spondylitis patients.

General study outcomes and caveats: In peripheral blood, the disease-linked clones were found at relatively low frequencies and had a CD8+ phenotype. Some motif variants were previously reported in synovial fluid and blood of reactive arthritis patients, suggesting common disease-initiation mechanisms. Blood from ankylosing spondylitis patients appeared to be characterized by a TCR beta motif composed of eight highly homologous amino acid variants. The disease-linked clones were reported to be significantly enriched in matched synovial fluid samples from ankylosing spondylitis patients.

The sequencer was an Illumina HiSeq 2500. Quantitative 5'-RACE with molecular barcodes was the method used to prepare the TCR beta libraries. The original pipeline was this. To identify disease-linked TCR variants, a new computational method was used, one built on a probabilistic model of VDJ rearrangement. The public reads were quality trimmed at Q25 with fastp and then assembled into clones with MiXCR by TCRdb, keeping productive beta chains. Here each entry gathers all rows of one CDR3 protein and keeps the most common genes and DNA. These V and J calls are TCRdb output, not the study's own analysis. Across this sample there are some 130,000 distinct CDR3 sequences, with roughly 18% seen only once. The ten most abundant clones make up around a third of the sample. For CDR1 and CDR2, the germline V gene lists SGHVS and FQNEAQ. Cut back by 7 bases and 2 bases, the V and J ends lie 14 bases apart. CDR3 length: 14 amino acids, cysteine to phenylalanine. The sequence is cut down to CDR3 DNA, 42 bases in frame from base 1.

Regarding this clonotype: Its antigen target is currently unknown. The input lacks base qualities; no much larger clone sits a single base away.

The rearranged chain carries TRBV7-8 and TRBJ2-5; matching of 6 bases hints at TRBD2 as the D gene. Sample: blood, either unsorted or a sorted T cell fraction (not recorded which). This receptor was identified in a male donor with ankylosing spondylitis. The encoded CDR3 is CASTQAGGQETQYF. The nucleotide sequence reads TGTGCCAGCACCCAAGCTGGGGGGCAAGAGACCCAGTACTTC.